One sample yielded the 3 T cell receptor beta chains listed below, sequenced in a study of STAT3 mutations in large granular lymphocyte leukemia. This table comes from immunoSEQ multiplex PCR, and its TCRdb copy is limited to in-frame clones, with some not included. The sample consists of about 4,000 clones, roughly 82% of them appearing once. Study findings and constraints: At least one immunodominant TCR beta clonotype appeared in every T-cell large granular lymphocyte leukemia patient.

These TCRs' antigens remain unknown. The sequenced material came from peripheral blood mononuclear cells. Receptors originate from a boy under 18 with T-cell large granular lymphocyte leukemia. Some clones in this sample may be carry-over from other donors' samples.

The chain uses TRBV30 and TRBJ2-3, with 7 bases that match TRBD2. The germline V gene has CDR1 GTSNPN and CDR2 SVGIG (reference sequence). After removal of 2 bases from V and 1 base from J, the junction contained 3 bases not matched to a gene. The CDR3 consists of 14 residues. The CDR3 sequence: CAWSTSGGTDTQYF. CDR3 nucleotides: TGTGCCTGGAGTACCAGCGGGGGCACAGATACGCAGTATTTT.

CDR3 loop: CSVDGVSGRGGETQYF. The CDR3 bases are TGCAGCGTTGACGGGGTTAGCGGGAGAGGGGGGGAGACCCAGTACTTC. The gene calls are TRBV29-1 and TRBJ2-5; TRBD2 matches at 9 bases. The CDR3 has 16 amino acids. The junction had 13 bases not matched to a gene; V was cut back by 3 bases and J by 5 bases. Germline CDR1 SQVTM, CDR2 ANQGSEA.

The gene calls are TRBV7-9 and TRBJ1-2, with D perhaps matching TRBD1 (5 bases). V lost 3 bases and J lost 4, with 12 bases in between. Germline CDR1 is SEHNR and CDR2 is FQNEAQ (reference sequence). This CDR3 contains 14 residues. CDR3 coding DNA: TGTGCCAGCAGCTTTAGCGGAACAGGCTATGGCTACACCTTC. It yields the protein CASSFSGTGYGYTF. The whole variable domain, remainder taken from reference TRBV7-9 and TRBJ1-2, is DTGVSQNPRHKITKRGQNVTFRCDPISEHNRLYWYRQTLGQGPEFLTYFQNEAQLEKSRLLSDRFSAERPKGSFSTLEIQRTEQGDSAMYLCASSFSGTGYGYTFGSGTRLTVV.